This TCR beta chain derives from a study of blood T cell repertoires in COVID-19. In the study overall: Donors in the United States, Italy and Spain gave samples during acute or convalescent COVID-19. PBMCs, B-cell-depleted T cells, or T cells provided the cDNA or gDNA that made up the material.

As processed by the authors: Estimated nucleated cell counts came from reference gene primer amplification. Generated by immunoSEQ multiplex PCR, the TCRdb table keeps only in-frame clones and is missing some. V, J and clone size derive from that table, while D and trimming were established from the DNA sequence. The table includes more than 300,000 clones, around 89% detected once. The sample holds one count of this clone. Germline CDR1 and CDR2: MNHEY and SMNVEV (reference sequence). CDR3 length: 19 amino acids. V dropped 1 base and J dropped 0; count of bases not matched to a gene: 6. The specimen was peripheral blood. The V call is TRBV27, the J call TRBJ2-6, with 10 bases identical to TRBD2. The sequence was obtained from a man in his late teens or twenties who had recovered from COVID-19. CDR3 bases: TGTGCCAGCAGTTTATACACTAGCGGGATAGTCTCTGGGGCCAACGTCCTGACTTTC. Protein sequence: CASSLYTSGIVSGANVLTF.